This T cell receptor beta chain was identified in a study of T cells in Graves' hyperthyroidism and ophthalmopathy. Out of roughly 10 ml of fresh peripheral blood came the PBMCs. Amplification targeted TCR beta CDR3 regions from RNA transcripts. First-round RT-PCR targeting the TCR CDR3 was performed with the HTBI primer set. From the multiplex PCR reads, TCRdb called clonotypes with MiXCR, one entry per CDR3 protein. The profile shows over 550,000 distinct CDR3 sequences, over 15% of them singletons. This CDR3 has 14 amino acids. Trimming cost V 3 bases and J 6 bases; bases outside gene matches: 6. Germline V gene data show CDR1 as KGHSH and CDR2 as LQKENI.

This chain uses TRBV18 with TRBJ2-3, with 7 nucleotides matching TRBD1. The sequence came from a woman under 30 with Graves' hyperthyroidism. Sequenced input: blood. The CDR3 loop reads CASSPDQTGDTQYF. CDR3 DNA: TGTGCCAGCTCACCGGATCAGACAGGGGATACGCAGTATTTT.